The clone carrying this T cell receptor beta chain showed up just a few times. This specimen belongs to a study of cytomegalovirus exposure and HLA in healthy donors. Germline-derived CDR1 and CDR2 are LGHNA and YNFKEQ. The CDR3 has 17 amino acids. The V segment lost 2 bases and the J segment 6 bases; nucleotides outside the gene matches: 9. Use of 60 Vbeta and 13 Jbeta primers characterized the PCR. Some clones are missing from TCRdb's copy, which holds only in-frame ones; the method was immunoSEQ multiplex PCR. Found here are approximately 150,000 clones, more than 70% of them singletons; the top ten hold 1%.

The TCR originated in a young man in good health and CMV-seronegative. V is TRBV4-2 and J is TRBJ2-2; 10 bases are shared with TRBD2. What was sequenced was PBMCs. The CDR3 protein is CASSQLIAGGGPGELFF. CDR3 nucleotides: TGTGCCAGCAGCCAACTTATAGCGGGAGGCGGACCCGGGGAGCTGTTTTTT.